This T cell receptor beta chain was recorded in a study of shared clonotypes between healthy human individuals. Findings and caveats of the study: Approximately 5.4% of naive CD4 clonotypes were common to a few donors. Generally, naive subsets came out with larger estimated richness than memory subsets.

Deep-level settings were used for running the assay. Data came from immunoSEQ multiplex PCR; TCRdb stores just in-frame clones and leaves some out. The sample yields millions of clones, 85% to 95% seen once. In the naive CD8 group, cells lacked CD45RO and were positively selected for CCR7, so terminally differentiated effector memory CD45RA+ cells were left out. Note on this clone: No antigen is known for it.

The CDR3 spans 13 residues. The ends lost 7 bases at V and 4 bases at J; junction bases unmatched: 1. The germline CDR1 and CDR2 sequences are LNHDA and SQIVND (reference sequence). The sequenced material came from naive CD8+ T cells sorted from blood. The TCR sequence derives from a man aged 18 to 35 in good health. V and J are TRBV19 and TRBJ1-6; 7 bases fit TRBD1. DNA for the CDR3: TGTGCCAGTACAGGGGGGTATAATTCACCCCTCCACTTT. Translating it yields CASTGGYNSPLHF.